The present T cell receptor beta chain was sequenced within a study of T cells in Graves' hyperthyroidism and ophthalmopathy. Study-level results: In blood, most of the thyroid clonotypes expanded above 0.001 were also present.

Germline CDR1 reads SGHTA; CDR2 reads FQGNSA. V lost 4 bases to trimming and J lost 0 bases, with 11 bases between them. This CDR3 region has 15 residues. This clonotype was seen many times. What it recognizes is unknown. TCR beta CDR3 region amplification was performed from RNA transcripts. During a first-round RT-PCR of the TCR CDR3, the HTBI primer set was used. Each CDR3 protein gets one entry after TCRdb re-called the multiplex PCR reads with MiXCR. The sample contains more than 300,000 distinct CDR3 sequences, less than 20% of which appear only once. Individuals with ophthalmopathy presented a Clinical Activity Score of at least 3, a NOSPECS grade of at least 4 and a duration under 3 months. Uncontrolled infection, other autoimmune disease, pregnancy or lactation excluded patients. Fresh peripheral blood, around 9.3 ml, was the source of the PBMCs.

This TCR was sampled from a man aged 18 to 29 with Graves' ophthalmopathy. The chain links TRBV7-2 to TRBJ2-3; TRBD1 is a possible D gene (5 bases). Sequencing was carried out using blood. In DNA form, the CDR3 reads TGTGCCAGCAGCTCCGGCTGGGGCAGCACAGATACGCAGTATTTT. Its translation: CASSSGWGSTDTQYF. Full variable domain (missing parts from reference TRBV7-2 and TRBJ2-3): GAGVSQSPSNKVTEKGKDVELRCDPISGHTALYWYRQSLGQGLEFLIYFQGNSAPDKSGLPSDRFSAERTGGSVSTLTIQRTQQEDSAVYLCASSSGWGSTDTQYFGPGTRLTVL.